Below, 16 T cell receptor beta chains from the same sample are listed, as sequenced in a study of blood T cell repertoires in COVID-19. Repertoires were generated with immunoSEQ multiplex PCR, while TCRdb's copy carries only in-frame clones and drops some. This sample has about 160,000 clones, with around 82% found just once. Sequencing input: PBMCs or T cells enriched from blood (not recorded which). The receptor set was obtained from a man aged 35-49 years who had recovered from COVID-19.

The CDR3 coding sequence is TGTGCCAGCAGCTTGGACAGGGGGGCCGTGACCTATGGCTACACCTTC. It specifies CASSLDRGAVTYGYTF. The V gene is TRBV5-6, the J gene TRBJ1-2, with 8 bases lining up with TRBD1. Germline V CDR1 and CDR2: SGHDT, YYEEEE. The CDR3 is 16 residues long. V trimming: 0 bases; J trimming: 4 bases; junction bases outside the gene matches: 8.

This chain joins TRBV18 and TRBJ1-1, with D hard to call. Between the trimmed V and J ends, which lost 6 bases and 0 bases, there was a span of 14 bases. The CDR3 runs to 15 residues. Germline V CDR1 and CDR2: KGHSH, LQKENI. CDR3 coding DNA: TGTGCCAGCTCGTACGGAGGTCCTCTGAACACTGAAGCTTTCTTT. Translated: CASSYGGPLNTEAFF. The variable domain in full, completed from reference TRBV18 and TRBJ1-1, reads NAGVMQNPRHLVRRRGQEARLRCSPMKGHSHVYWYRQLPEEGLKFMVYLQKENIIDESGMPKERFSAEFPKEGPSILRIQQVVRGDSAAYFCASSYGGPLNTEAFFGQGTRLTVV.

J is TRBJ1-6 and V is TRBV18; TRBD1 agrees at 9 bases. The CDR3 extends over 13 amino acids. The junction had 5 bases not matched to a gene; V was cut back by 9 bases and J by 8 bases. Germline-derived CDR1 and CDR2 are KGHSH and LQKENI. CDR3 sequence reads: CASRQGVDSPLHF. The CDR3 bases are TGTGCCAGTCGACAGGGGGTCGATTCACCCCTCCACTTT.

The chain couples TRBV5-1 to TRBJ2-7, with 10 bases fitting TRBD1. Germline V gives CDR1 SGHRS, CDR2 YFSETQ. V lost 4 bases and J lost 2; bases outside the gene matches: 3. This CDR3 comprises 14 residues. This CDR3 reads CASSGQGGPYEQYF. DNA for the CDR3: TGCGCCAGCAGCGGACAGGGGGGGCCCTACGAGCAGTACTTC.

This chain uses TRBV12-3 or TRBV12-4 with TRBJ1-6; no firm D call. The CDR3 spans 13 residues. V was pared by 5 bases and J by 7 bases, with 9 bases between. The CDR3 sequence: CASSPLQNSPLHF. The CDR3 nucleotides read TGTGCCAGCAGTCCATTACAGAATTCACCCCTCCACTTT.

The gene calls are TRBV29-1 and TRBJ1-5; 9 nucleotides match TRBD1. This CDR3 contains 13 residues. V lost 0 bases and J lost 6; bases outside the gene matches: 0. Germline V gives CDR1 SQVTM, CDR2 ANQGSEA. The DNA for the CDR3 is TGCAGCGTTGAAGAGGGACAGGGTCAGCCCCAGCATTTT. Residues: CSVEEGQGQPQHF.

This clone came up a few times. The rearrangement uses TRBV7-9 and TRBJ2-3; the D gene is possibly TRBD2 (6 bases). The length of the CDR3 is 15 residues. V was pared by 4 bases and J by 1 base, with 12 bases between. Germline values: CDR1 SEHNR, CDR2 FQNEAQ (reference sequence). CDR3 residues: CASSSRLEGTDTQYF. CDR3 nucleotides: TGTGCCAGCAGCTCTCGACTAGAAGGCACAGATACGCAGTATTTT.

The CDR3 loop reads CACRPGLGNTGELFF. The DNA for the CDR3 is TGTGCCTGTCGACCGGGACTGGGAAACACCGGGGAGCTGTTTTTT. The J gene is TRBJ2-2, the V gene TRBV30; tentative D call: TRBD2 (6 bases). V shed 6 bases and J shed 2 bases, with 16 bases lying between them. This CDR3 comprises 15 residues. Germline V lookup: CDR1 GTSNPN, CDR2 SVGIG (reference sequence). The variable domain in full, completed from reference TRBV30 and TRBJ2-2, reads SQTIHQWPATLVQPVGSPLSLECTVEGTSNPNLYWYRQAAGRGLQLLFYSVGIGQISSEVPQNLSASRPQDRQFILSSKKLLLSDSGFYLCACRPGLGNTGELFFGEGSRLTVL.

Points on this clone: The junction departs from the called germline gene at one end, perhaps through a read error. The CDR3 bases are TGCGCCAGCAGTGATTACACGGGTCCACAGGACTTC. This codes for CASSDYTGPQDF. This rearrangement joins TRBV10-2 to TRBJ2-4; D possibly corresponds to TRBD1 (5 bases). Germline V gene sequence: CDR1 WSHSY, CDR2 SAAADI. CDR3 length equals 12 residues.

V usage is TRBV5-5 and J usage is TRBJ2-3, with 7 bases aligning to TRBD1. CDR3 length: 14 amino acids. Per germline, CDR1 SGHKS and CDR2 YYEKEE (reference sequence). V trimming: 4 bases; J trimming: 5 bases; junction bases outside the gene matches: 7. CDR3 in amino acids: CASSHGQVLDTQYF. The CDR3 DNA follows: TGTGCCAGCAGCCATGGACAGGTTTTAGATACGCAGTATTTT.

The chain joins TRBV7-6 to TRBJ2-1; 8 nucleotides agree with TRBD2. Germline V gives CDR1 SGHVS, CDR2 FNYEAQ. V gave up 2 bases and J gave up 2 bases; unmatched junction bases: 2. The CDR3 is 15 amino acids. Here the CDR3 DNA reads TGTGCCAGCAGCTTAACTAGCGGTCCCTACAATGAGCAGTTCTTC. Translating gives CASSLTSGPYNEQFF.

The chain couples TRBV4-1 to TRBJ2-2; D is perhaps TRBD1 (5 bases). V lost 4 bases, J lost 4 bases, and 19 bases lay in between. Germline CDR1 is MGHRA and CDR2 is YSYEKL. The CDR3 extends over 17 amino acids. CDR3 nucleotides: TGCGCCAGCAGCCTGGTCGAGATAGGGGCCTCCACCGGGGAGCTGTTTTTT. Translation gives CASSLVEIGASTGELFF.

V usage is TRBV5-5 and J usage is TRBJ1-5; 10 nucleotides line up with TRBD1. V lost 0 bases and J lost 4; bases outside the gene matches: 1. The CDR3 has 15 residues. The germline gives CDR1 SGHKS, CDR2 YYEKEE (reference sequence). Here the CDR3 DNA reads TGTGCCAGCAGCTTGGGACAGGGGGCAAATCAGCCCCAGCATTTT. This codes for CASSLGQGANQPQHF.

J is TRBJ1-1 and V is TRBV14, with D uncertain. The germline V gene encodes CDR1 SGHDN and CDR2 FVKESK. V shed 6 bases and J shed 0 bases, with 23 bases lying between them. This CDR3 is built from 18 residues. The CDR3 region is CASSSKPPMSGMNTEAFF. The CDR3 DNA follows: TGTGCCAGCAGTTCCAAGCCCCCGATGTCGGGTATGAACACTGAAGCTTTCTTT.

The chain is built from TRBV9 and TRBJ2-7, with D tentatively TRBD2 (6 bases). The germline CDR1 and CDR2 sequences are SGDLS and YYNGEE. Deletions cut 2 bases from V and 0 bases from J, with 9 bases between. CDR3 length: 14 residues. The CDR3 region has the DNA TGTGCCAGCAGCGTTGGGGGGAGCTCCTACGAGCAGTACGTC. Residues: CASSVGGSSYEQYV.

For the CDR3, the DNA is TGCGCCAGCAGCTTTGAGGACAGGCCGAACGGCTACACCTTC. It specifies CASSFEDRPNGYTF. The chain uses TRBV5-1 and TRBJ1-2, with 7 bases matching TRBD1. V lost 2 bases to trimming and J lost 8 bases; unmatched junction nucleotides: 9. Germline CDR1 is SGHRS and CDR2 is YFSETQ. The CDR3 length is 14 residues.